This TCR beta chain was recovered during a study of TIL therapy for anti-PD-1-resistant metastatic lung cancer. Overall study context: Tumors were harvested before any PD-1/PD-L1 blockade. Median tumor mutation burden was roughly 1.4 mutations per megabase.

Sequencing used immunoSEQ v3. Clones were read by immunoSEQ multiplex PCR, and TCRdb kept only the in-frame ones, dropping some. The sample holds some 52,000 clones, 79% seen once. Regarding time point: pre-treatment sample, taken before nivolumab and TIL therapy. Trimming took off 3 bases at V and 3 bases at J, with 5 bases between the two ends. Germline-derived CDR1 and CDR2 are PRHDT and FYEKMQ (reference sequence). This CDR3 comprises 12 residues. The V gene is TRBV13, the J gene TRBJ1-1; D uncertain. Sequencing used blood, obtained at baseline. The receptor was isolated from a woman aged 30 to 85 with non-small cell lung cancer. The CDR3 coding sequence is TGTGCCAGCAGCTTTCGGGACACTGAAGCTTTCTTT. This translates into CASSFRDTEAFF.